Reported below is one T cell receptor (beta chain). Germline CDR1 and CDR2: SGHVS and FNYEAQ. Trimming cost V 3 bases and J 6 bases, with 5 bases left between them. The CDR3 contains 11 residues. These data originate in a study of blood T cell repertoires in COVID-19. Study-wide context: Sites across the United States, Italy and Spain contributed samples from acute and convalescent COVID-19.

The data were produced by immunoSEQ multiplex PCR, yet TCRdb's version contains in-frame clones alone and is incomplete. The sample contains tens of thousands of clones, roughly 80% of which appear only once. J is TRBJ1-2 and V is TRBV7-6; no definite D call. Sequencing used peripheral blood. The TCR was taken from a human donor in a cohort sampled during active or convalescent COVID-19. CDR3 residues: CASSFLHGYTF. CDR3 DNA: TGTGCCAGCAGCTTTCTCCATGGCTACACCTTC.